This TCR beta chain was captured by sequencing in a study of CXCR3-negative and CXCR3-positive naive CD8 T cells. Study-level points and caveats: Expression of CXCR3 was partially reduced after cryopreservation, and fresh PBMCs were used in most assays. Researchers report that CXCR3-positive naive cells carry more hydrophobic TRB CDR3s than CXCR3-negative naive cells. Whereas both naive subsets had comparably high diversity, memory CD8+ cells had much lower diversity. The study found that naive CXCR3-negative and CXCR3-positive cells shared TRBV-TRBJ usage, while memory cells differed.

In the case of this clonotype: What it binds is unknown.

Definition of naive CD8+ T cells rested on a CD45RO-CCR7+CD27+CD95- profile. This CDR3 has 12 amino acids. Germline CDR1 reads LNHDA; CDR2 reads SQIVND (reference sequence). Libraries of TRB cDNA were made by 5' RACE and carried UMIs. TCRdb derives one entry per CDR3 protein from the 5' RACE reads, leaving out DNA. The sample table sets out 110,000 or so distinct CDR3 sequences. The rearrangement uses TRBV19 and TRBJ2-7; lacking DNA, the TRBD1 call made by TCRdb goes unchecked. The receptor was derived from a human donor in good health. Some clones in this sample may be carry-over from other donors' samples. Sequencing was done on a sample of naive CXCR3+ CD8+ T cells from blood. Regarding subset: CD45RO-CCR7+CD27+CD95- naive CD8+ T cells expressing CXCR3 (TNR3+). The CDR3 loop reads CASRIGQGPSYF.